The table lists the clone carrying this T cell receptor beta chain with many counts. Its specificity is unknown. The entry originates in a study of T cells after yellow fever vaccination. Findings and limits, study-wide: It was a small share of clonotypes that appeared in both CD4 and CD8 compartments.

Germline CDR1 reads MNHEY; CDR2 reads SVGAGI. The J segment lost 3 bases and the V segment lost 6 bases, leaving 5 bases of the junction unmatched. The CDR3 length is 15 residues. For TCR, cDNA came from 5'RACE template switching, which added a universal primer site and UMIs. TCRdb re-derived calls from the 5' RACE reads in MiXCR, one entry per CDR3 protein. The sample records approximately 70,000 distinct CDR3 sequences, around 7% being singletons. This rearrangement joins TRBV6-5 to TRBJ2-5; the match to TRBD2 covers 12 bases. The source is a man younger than 35 who received the YFV17D yellow fever vaccine. Specimen: CD8+ T cells sorted from PBMCs, collected around 45 days after the first yellow fever vaccination. Written as DNA, the CDR3 is TGTGCCAGCAGGCCTAGCGGGGGGGCCGAAGAGACCCAGTACTTC. Its protein product is CASRPSGGAEETQYF.